This TCR beta chain derives from a study of cytomegalovirus exposure and HLA in healthy donors. About the study: The roughly 120 million unique TCR beta sequences, from 150 million to 200 million T cells, were found by an earlier analysis. Within the Caucasian-associated ancestry cluster were about 81% of the approximately 400 genotyped donors. General study results and limits: Judged likely to be a sequencing artifact was a cluster of highly shared sequence variants. The authors later found TCR association rates varying by HLA locus, with DRB1 most and HLA-C fewest.

The CDR3 has 15 amino acids. Germline V CDR1 and CDR2: SEHNR, FQNEAQ (reference sequence). Trimming cost V 1 base and J 2 bases, with 12 bases left between them. The PCR made use of 60 Vbeta and 13 Jbeta primers. Measured with immunoSEQ multiplex PCR; TCRdb has only the in-frame clones, and not every one. The repertoire shows approximately 110,000 clones; the top ten hold around 0.6%. Comments on this clone: Its antigen is still unknown.

The sample taken for sequencing was PBMCs. The gene calls are TRBV7-9 and TRBJ2-7; maybe TRBD1 (6 bases). The clonotype originates from a man aged 50 to 59 in good health and CMV-seronegative. The CDR3 sequence is CASSLVGHGAYEQYF. CDR3 in DNA: TGTGCCAGCAGCTTAGTGGGACATGGTGCCTACGAGCAGTACTTC.